The 8 T cell receptor beta chains below were found in one sample sequenced in a study of OX40 agonist ivuxolimab in advanced cancers. Libraries came from the immunoSEQ multiplex PCR assay. TCRdb provides this immuneACCESS table in a form limited to in-frame rearrangements. Some clones are lacking; in checked studies, under half of them reflect an unresolved V gene, and why the rest are absent is not known. In this sample the table shows around 50,000 clones, 85% to 90% of which occur a single time. The top ten clones comprise around 1.7% of the sample. The sample was CD4+ or CD8+ T cells sorted from blood, taken in a trial of the OX40 agonist ivuxolimab. These receptors were collected from an adult with an advanced solid tumor such as melanoma, head and neck, liver or kidney cancer.

The chain recombines TRBV28 with TRBJ2-1; D is uncertain. Germline V gives CDR1 MDHEN, CDR2 SYDVKM. The ends were cut back, 5 bases at V and 6 bases at J, with 5 bases in the middle. CDR3 size: 11 residues. Here the CDR3 DNA reads TGTGCCAGCAGTGCCTTCAATGAGCAGTTCTTC. Its protein is CASSAFNEQFF.

The sample holds a few counts of this clone. This rearrangement joins TRBV27 to TRBJ1-1; 7 bases line up with TRBD1. Trimming took 4 bases from V and 1 from J; bases not matched to a gene: 3. The CDR3 sequence is 14 residues long. Looked up from germline, CDR1 is MNHEY and CDR2 is SMNVEV (reference sequence). CDR3 DNA: TGTGCCAGCAGTTGGACAGGACAGAACACTGAAGCTTTCTTT. Translated: CASSWTGQNTEAFF.

The chain carries TRBV6-1 and TRBJ1-1; perhaps TRBD1 as D (6 bases). The V and J ends lost 5 bases and 8 bases respectively, with 18 bases between them. This CDR3 spans 14 amino acids. Looked up from germline, CDR1 is MNHNS and CDR2 is SASEGT. CDR3 in amino acids: CASSRREGGFEAFF. The DNA for the CDR3 is TGTGCCAGCAGTAGGCGGGAGGGGGGCTTCGAAGCTTTCTTT.

J is TRBJ1-3 and V is TRBV6-1; D gene ambiguous. This CDR3 region has 15 residues. Between the trimmed V and J ends, which lost 1 base and 0 bases, there was a span of 7 bases. CDR1 is MNHNS and CDR2 is SASEGT in the germline V gene. The CDR3: CASSEENISGNTIYF. The DNA of the CDR3 is TGTGCCAGCAGTGAAGAAAATATCTCTGGAAACACCATATATTTT.

The rearrangement joins TRBV5-4 to TRBJ2-3; 8 positions agree with TRBD1. This CDR3 contains 15 residues. V lost 4 bases to trimming and J lost 1 base; unmatched junction nucleotides: 5. Germline V lookup: CDR1 SGHNT, CDR2 YYREEE (reference sequence). The CDR3 here is CASSRGTGRTDTQYF. CDR3 bases: TGTGCCAGCAGCCGGGGGACAGGCCGCACAGATACGCAGTATTTT.

This clone was detected once. The chain links TRBV28 to TRBJ1-4; no firm D call. With 5 bases removed from V and 4 bases from J, the gap between germline ends came to 14 bases. This CDR3 comprises 15 residues. The germline CDR1 and CDR2 sequences are MDHEN and SYDVKM. The CDR3 DNA reads TGTGCCAGCAGTCCCGTCGGTGCAGATAATGAAAAACTGTTTTTT. The encoded protein is CASSPVGADNEKLFF.

The V call is TRBV7-2, the J call TRBJ1-5; D not certain. Germline V gene data show CDR1 as SGHTA and CDR2 as FQGNSA. This CDR3 contains 13 residues. V lost 1 base and J lost 3, with 4 bases in between. CDR3 in DNA: TGTGCCAGCAGCTTAGGGTACAATCAGCCCCAGCATTTT. Its translation is CASSLGYNQPQHF. Full variable domain (remainder filled in from reference TRBV7-2 and TRBJ1-5): GAGVSQSPSNKVTEKGKDVELRCDPISGHTALYWYRQSLGQGLEFLIYFQGNSAPDKSGLPSDRFSAERTGGSVSTLTIQRTQQEDSAVYLCASSLGYNQPQHFGDGTRLSIL.

The J gene is TRBJ2-3, the V gene TRBV5-4, with TRBD1 as a possible D gene (5 bases). The V end was cut by 4 bases, the J end by 0 bases, with 9 bases between. The germline CDR1 and CDR2 sequences are SGHNT and YYREEE (reference sequence). The CDR3 runs 14 residues. The DNA of the CDR3 is TGTGCCAGCAGCACGAGACAGAGCACAGATACGCAGTATTTT. It is translated as CASSTRQSTDTQYF.